This T cell receptor beta chain was recorded in a study of cytomegalovirus exposure and HLA in healthy donors. V was trimmed by 0 bases and J by 10 bases, leaving 8 bases between them. This CDR3 has 12 residues. The V gene's germline CDR1 is SGHNT and CDR2 YYREEE (reference sequence). PCR used 60 Vbeta primers and 13 Jbeta primers. The assay was immunoSEQ multiplex PCR, and TCRdb's table has in-frame clones only and misses some. The sample comprises 95,000 to 150,000 clones, around 82% of which are singletons, and 1.2% rests with the top ten. The chain is built from TRBV5-4 and TRBJ2-1; no clear D gene. The sequence was obtained from a female donor in good health and CMV-seronegative. Sequencing was carried out using PBMCs. CDR3 in DNA: TGTGCCAGCAGCTTGGACAGAAAAGAGCAGTTCTTC. It specifies CASSLDRKEQFF.